A single sample gave rise to the 17 T cell receptor beta chains below, sequenced in a study of blood T cell repertoires in COVID-19. The protocol was immunoSEQ multiplex PCR, while the TCRdb copy is restricted to in-frame clones and leaves out a portion. The sample lists under 45,000 clones; roughly 90% were seen once. The sample consisted of peripheral blood. All receptors derive from a man aged 60 to 75 with active COVID-19.

J is TRBJ1-2 and V is TRBV7-9; weak D call: TRBD1 (6 bases). Germline assignment: CDR1 SEHNR and CDR2 FQNEAQ (reference sequence). V dropped 3 bases and J dropped 8 bases, with 16 bases sitting between them. There are 14 residues in the CDR3. CDR3 sequence reads: CASSLGADTGGYTF. The CDR3, as DNA: TGTGCCAGCAGCTTGGGGGCGGATACGGGAGGCTACACCTTC.

This clone was observed a few times. The rearrangement joins TRBV7-9 to TRBJ1-5; D perhaps matches TRBD1 (6 bases). CDR1 is SEHNR, CDR2 FQNEAQ, per germline (reference sequence). The CDR3 loop spans 13 amino acids. V lost 4 bases to trimming and J lost 6 bases, with 10 bases between them. CDR3 amino acids: CASSSEGGQPQHF. The DNA of the CDR3 is TGTGCCAGCAGCTCCGAAGGGGGTCAGCCCCAGCATTTT.

The chain recombines TRBV18 with TRBJ2-4; TRBD1 agrees at 7 bases. The V gene's germline CDR1 is KGHSH and CDR2 LQKENI. V trimming: 6 bases; J trimming: 5 bases; junction bases outside the gene matches: 10. The CDR3 contains 15 residues. The CDR3 is CASSARQGGENIQYF. The CDR3 DNA follows: TGTGCCAGCTCGGCAAGACAGGGTGGGGAAAACATTCAGTACTTC.

This clone showed up just once. The chain couples TRBV11-3 to TRBJ2-3; 13 bases match TRBD2. With V trimmed by 5 bases and J by 0 bases, 5 bases remained unmatched. CDR3 length equals 17 residues. The V gene's germline CDR1 is SGHNT and CDR2 YENEEA. CDR3 in DNA: TGTGCCAGCAGCCCCGGGACTAGCGGGGTGAGCACAGATACGCAGTATTTT. As protein: CASSPGTSGVSTDTQYF.

In DNA, the CDR3 is TGCGCCAGCAGTCCGGGACTCATGGGGGCAGATACGCAGTATTTT. Amino acids: CASSPGLMGADTQYF. The chain joins TRBV5-1 to TRBJ2-3; D might be TRBD2 (6 bases). Germline loops: CDR1 SGHRS, CDR2 YFSETQ. The CDR3 totals 15 residues. The ends were cut back, 5 bases at V and 4 bases at J, with 17 bases in the middle.

This chain uses TRBV5-8 with TRBJ2-2; 10 bases agree with TRBD2. Trimming cost V 2 bases and J 4 bases; bases outside gene matches: 5. The CDR3 sequence is 16 residues long. The germline V gene has CDR1 SGHTS and CDR2 YDEGEE. The CDR3 nucleotides read TGTGCCAGCAGCTTTAGCGGGAGGACCCTCACCGGGGAGCTGTTTTTT. Encoded protein: CASSFSGRTLTGELFF.

In DNA, the CDR3 is TGCAGCGTGCGGACAGGGAACTCCTACGAGCAGTACTTC. It translates to CSVRTGNSYEQYF. The chain links TRBV29-1 to TRBJ2-7; 8 bases line up with TRBD1. From germline, CDR1 is SQVTM and CDR2 ANQGSEA. This CDR3 is 13 amino acids long. The J segment lost 0 bases and the V segment lost 6 bases, leaving 4 bases of the junction unmatched.

The genes are TRBV4-1 and TRBJ2-5; 12 bases match TRBD2. Germline assignment: CDR1 MGHRA and CDR2 YSYEKL. The CDR3 contains 16 residues. With V trimmed by 4 bases and J by 5 bases, 8 bases remained unmatched. The CDR3 nucleotides read TGCGCCAGCAGCCTAATATCGGGACTAGCGGGTGAGACCCAGTACTTC. It codes for CASSLISGLAGETQYF.

This clone was seen once. The chain carries TRBV2 and TRBJ2-7; perhaps TRBD1 as D (7 bases). This CDR3 is 16 amino acids long. Germline V gene sequence: CDR1 SNHLY, CDR2 FYNNEI. Trimming left V 0 bases short and J 6 bases short, with 18 bases between. The CDR3 bases are TGTGCCAGCAGTGAAGCGCAGGGCAGGGGGGTCGGCGAGCAGTACTTC. Translating it yields CASSEAQGRGVGEQYF.

V is TRBV23-1 and J is TRBJ2-7; 8 positions agree with TRBD2. TRBV23-1 counts as an open reading frame of uncertain function. The length of the CDR3 is 18 residues. V lost 0 bases to trimming and J lost 2 bases; unmatched junction nucleotides: 12. In DNA, the CDR3 is TGCGCCAGCAGTCAATCGTGGACTAGCAAGGATAGGGCCTACGAGCAGTACTTC. Residues: CASSQSWTSKDRAYEQYF.

This chain uses TRBV5-4 with TRBJ2-3, with TRBD1 matching over 7 bases. Germline V gives CDR1 SGHNT, CDR2 YYREEE (reference sequence). There are 15 residues in the CDR3. V shed 2 bases, J shed 0 bases, and the junction held 3 bases outside the gene matches. CDR3 bases: TGTGCCAGCAGCTTACAGGGGCTGAGCACAGATACGCAGTATTTT. Translation gives CASSLQGLSTDTQYF.

The V gene is TRBV3-1 (or the pseudogene TRBV3-2), the J gene TRBJ2-7, with TRBD1 as a possible D gene (6 bases). In germline, CDR1 is LGHDT, CDR2 YNNKEL (reference sequence). The CDR3 contains 14 residues. Trimming took off 4 bases at V and 4 bases at J, with 14 bases between the two ends. The CDR3 is CASSPDNREYEQYF. The CDR3 DNA reads TGTGCCAGCAGCCCCGATAACAGGGAATACGAGCAGTACTTC.

The chain is built from TRBV5-1 and TRBJ2-3, with a weak D call TRBD1 (6 bases). Trimming shortened V by 2 bases and J by 5 bases, and 12 bases separated the two germline ends. The CDR3 contains 14 residues. CDR1 and CDR2 from the germline V gene are SGHRS and YFSETQ. CDR3 in amino acids: CASSFTVGGDTQYF. The CDR3 nucleotides read TGCGCCAGCAGCTTTACAGTAGGGGGAGATACGCAGTATTTT.

J is TRBJ2-5 and V is TRBV19; possibly TRBD2 for D (5 bases). Germline V gene data show CDR1 as LNHDA and CDR2 as SQIVND (reference sequence). There are 13 residues in the CDR3. V gave up 5 bases and J gave up 5 bases, with 12 bases separating them. The CDR3 here is CASSLGSGETQYF. CDR3 nucleotides: TGTGCCAGTAGTCTCGGGTCGGGGGAGACCCAGTACTTC.

The chain recombines TRBV18 with TRBJ1-1, with 10 bases lining up with TRBD1. V lost 2 bases to trimming and J lost 12 bases; unmatched junction nucleotides: 9. The CDR3 is made up of 14 amino acids. The germline V gene has CDR1 KGHSH and CDR2 LQKENI. The CDR3 sequence: CASSPEPGQGSSFF. The CDR3, as DNA: TGTGCCAGCTCACCAGAACCGGGACAGGGGTCATCTTTCTTT. The entire variable domain, with the rest obtained from reference TRBV18 and TRBJ1-1, is as follows: NAGVMQNPRHLVRRRGQEARLRCSPMKGHSHVYWYRQLPEEGLKFMVYLQKENIIDESGMPKERFSAEFPKEGPSILRIQQVVRGDSAAYFCASSPEPGQGSSFFGQGTRLTVV.

This chain joins TRBV29-1 and TRBJ2-7; 7 bases are shared with TRBD1. Germline loops: CDR1 SQVTM, CDR2 ANQGSEA. The CDR3 runs 12 residues. With V trimmed by 7 bases and J by 0 bases, 3 bases remained unmatched. Here the CDR3 DNA reads TGCAGCGGACGGGACAGCTCCTACGAGCAGTACTTC. Its protein product is CSGRDSSYEQYF.

The J gene is TRBJ2-1, the V gene TRBV14, with 12 bases matching TRBD2. This CDR3 spans 15 amino acids. Germline CDR1 reads SGHDN; CDR2 reads FVKESK. The V gene end was trimmed by 4 bases and the J gene end by 4 bases; junction bases not matched to a gene: 2. The CDR3 DNA reads TGTGCCAGCAGCCCTCTAGCGGGAGGGTACAATGAGCAGTTCTTC. It translates to CASSPLAGGYNEQFF.